This T cell receptor (beta chain) appears in the sequencing data of a study of identical twins. General study results and limits: Surplus twin overlap in beta out-of-frame sequences was less pronounced. Beta clonotypes that were abundant in cord blood contained fewer insertions, a pattern absent from memory repertoires.

A template switching step contributed a universal primer site, while unique molecular identifiers were present in the cDNA. One entry per CDR3 protein, called by TCRdb with MiXCR from the 5' RACE reads. Counted here are some 590,000 distinct CDR3 sequences, around 9.6% occurring once; the ten biggest clones make up roughly 3.2%. V lost 7 bases, J lost 4 bases, and 17 bases lay in between. CDR1 is LNHDA, CDR2 SQIVND, per germline (reference sequence). The CDR3 consists of 15 residues. As regards this clonotype: The antigen is unknown.

This same sample was also taken into another study, of yellow fever vaccine responses in identical twins.

This receptor was taken from a woman younger than 35 in good health. This rearrangement joins TRBV19 to TRBJ2-1; TRBD2 might be the D (6 bases). Sample: PBMCs. The CDR3: CASIPGVSGYNEQFF. The CDR3 nucleotides read TGTGCCAGTATCCCGGGGGTTAGCGGTTACAATGAGCAGTTCTTC.